The 10 T cell receptor beta chains presented below share a single source sample, sequenced in a study of memory CD4+ T cells and cytomegalovirus serostatus (dated by TCRdb to about 2019). Libraries were prepared through the immunoSEQ multiplex PCR assay. TCRdb carries this immuneACCESS record with in-frame sequences only. Its versions omit some clonotypes, under half of them owing to an unresolved V gene in the studies checked, with the rest unexplained. Counted in this sample were roughly 50,000 clones; 70% to 85% of them appeared once. Approximately 0.8% of the sample goes to the ten largest clones. Single viable CD3+CD4+CD8-CD45RO+ cells were sorted as memory CD4+ T cells on a FACSAria II. The sequenced sample consisted of memory CD4+ T cells from blood. These receptors originate from an adult in good health and CMV-seronegative.

This chain connects TRBV27 to TRBJ2-2; D may be TRBD2 (7 bases). The ends were cut back, 3 bases at V and 4 bases at J, with 12 bases in the middle. This CDR3 is built from 15 residues. Germline lookup yields CDR1 MNHEY and CDR2 SMNVEV (reference sequence). This CDR3 reads CASSLGGAPTGELFF. DNA for the CDR3: TGTGCCAGCAGTTTGGGGGGGGCGCCCACCGGGGAGCTGTTTTTT.

This chain joins TRBV28 and TRBJ2-7; D could derive from TRBD1 or TRBD2 (5 bases each). CDR3 length: 13 amino acids. Looked up from germline, CDR1 is MDHEN and CDR2 is SYDVKM. Deletions cut 6 bases from V and 13 bases from J, with 22 bases between. DNA of the CDR3: TGTGCCAGCAGCACTGGGGGAAGTCGGCCCCCTTACTTC. It yields the protein CASSTGGSRPPYF.

Comment on this clone: Other DNA sequences in the sample encode the same CDR3. The V and J genes are TRBV19 and TRBJ2-3; 10 bases align to TRBD2. V shed 5 bases and J 2 bases; nucleotides not matched to a gene: 4. Germline V gene sequence: CDR1 LNHDA, CDR2 SQIVND (reference sequence). CDR3 length: 15 residues. The CDR3 DNA reads as TGTGCCAGTAGTCCTGGACTAGCGGACACAGATACGCAGTATTTT. Its protein is CASSPGLADTDTQYF.

V and J are TRBV11-2 and TRBJ2-7; tentative D call: TRBD2 (7 bases). CDR1 is SGHAT, CDR2 FQNNGV, per germline. Deletions cut 1 base from V and 0 bases from J, with 10 bases between. The length of the CDR3 is 15 residues. The CDR3 reads CASSLGGGSSYEQYF. Written as DNA, the CDR3 is TGTGCCAGCAGCTTAGGCGGGGGCAGCTCCTACGAGCAGTACTTC.

The chain joins TRBV5-1 to TRBJ2-1; 12 nucleotides line up with TRBD2. This CDR3 has 16 amino acids. Germline CDR1 and CDR2: SGHRS and YFSETQ. J was trimmed by 1 base and V by 4 bases; bases with no gene match: 3. CDR3 sequence reads: CASSPSGGDSYNEQFF. CDR3 sequence (DNA): TGCGCCAGCAGCCCTAGCGGGGGGGATTCCTACAATGAGCAGTTCTTC.

The chain has TRBV6-1 and TRBJ1-1; 8 positions match TRBD1. The germline CDR1 and CDR2 sequences are MNHNS and SASEGT. J was trimmed by 7 bases and V by 7 bases; bases with no gene match: 11. The length of the CDR3 is 14 residues. The CDR3 DNA reads TGTGCCAGCATACCCTGGACAGGGCGGGTTGAAGCTTTCTTT. Translation: CASIPWTGRVEAFF.

The chain is built from TRBV2 and TRBJ1-5; D is possibly TRBD1 (6 bases). Germline CDR1 SNHLY, CDR2 FYNNEI. Deletions cut 5 bases from V and 0 bases from J, with 11 bases between. The CDR3 is 15 residues long. CDR3 coding DNA: TGTGCCAGCAGTAAACTACAGGGTAGCAATCAGCCCCAGCATTTT. Amino acids: CASSKLQGSNQPQHF.

This clone appeared once. The chain uses TRBV18 and TRBJ1-1, with a tentative D call TRBD1 (5 bases). Trimming cost V 2 bases and J 0 bases, with 10 bases left between them. The CDR3 has 15 amino acids. The germline V gene has CDR1 KGHSH and CDR2 LQKENI. The CDR3 here is CASSPSGTVNTEAFF. The CDR3 region has the DNA TGTGCCAGCTCACCATCCGGGACGGTGAACACTGAAGCTTTCTTT.

V and J are TRBV7-9 and TRBJ2-3, with 13 bases that match TRBD2. The CDR3 runs 16 residues. Unmatched junction bases numbered 3, after V lost 5 bases and J lost 1 base. Germline CDR1 SEHNR, CDR2 FQNEAQ (reference sequence). The CDR3 is CASSQGLAGGTDTQYF. In DNA form, the CDR3 reads TGTGCCAGCAGCCAAGGACTAGCGGGAGGCACAGATACGCAGTATTTT.

As DNA, the CDR3 is TGTGCCAGGACCCCCAGGTGGGCCCACTATGGCTACACCTTC. Translated: CARTPRWAHYGYTF. This chain joins TRBV6-7 and TRBJ1-2; D is ambiguous. TRBV6-7 is an ORF, and what it does is uncertain. CDR3 length: 14 residues. The germline V and J ends were trimmed by 9 bases and 3 bases, with 17 bases remaining between them.